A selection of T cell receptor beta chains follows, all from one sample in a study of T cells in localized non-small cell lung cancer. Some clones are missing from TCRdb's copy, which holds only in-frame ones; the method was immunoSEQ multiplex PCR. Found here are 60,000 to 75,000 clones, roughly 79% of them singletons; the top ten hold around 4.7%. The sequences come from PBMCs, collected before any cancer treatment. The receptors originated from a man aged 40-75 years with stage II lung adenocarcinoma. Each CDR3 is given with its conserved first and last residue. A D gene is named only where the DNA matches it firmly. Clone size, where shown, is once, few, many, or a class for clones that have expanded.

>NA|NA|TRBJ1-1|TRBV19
CASSIRRTENTEAFF
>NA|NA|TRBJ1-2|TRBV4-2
CASSQGSVGDYGYTF
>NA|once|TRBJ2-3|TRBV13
CASSLPGGPDTQYF
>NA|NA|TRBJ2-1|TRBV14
CASSLGGSYNEQFF
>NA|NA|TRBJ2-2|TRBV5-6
CASSWDTGELFF
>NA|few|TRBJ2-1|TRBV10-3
CAISEPGGSYNEQFF
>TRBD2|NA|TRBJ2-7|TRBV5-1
CASSSTSGKADEQYF
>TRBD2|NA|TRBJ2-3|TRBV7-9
CASSRLAGDTQYF
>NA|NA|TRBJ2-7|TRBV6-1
CASSARNPAREQYF
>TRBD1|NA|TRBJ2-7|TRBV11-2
CASRREGTGYYEQYF
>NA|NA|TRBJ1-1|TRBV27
CASGRGQIEAFF
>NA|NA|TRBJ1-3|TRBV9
CASSAEGVSGNTIYF
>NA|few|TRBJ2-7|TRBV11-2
CASSLGMSEQYF
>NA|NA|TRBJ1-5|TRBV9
CASSVDKGPQPQHF
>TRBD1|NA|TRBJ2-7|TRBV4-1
CASSQMGDRTYEQYF
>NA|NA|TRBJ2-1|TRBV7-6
CASSLISAPYHEQFF